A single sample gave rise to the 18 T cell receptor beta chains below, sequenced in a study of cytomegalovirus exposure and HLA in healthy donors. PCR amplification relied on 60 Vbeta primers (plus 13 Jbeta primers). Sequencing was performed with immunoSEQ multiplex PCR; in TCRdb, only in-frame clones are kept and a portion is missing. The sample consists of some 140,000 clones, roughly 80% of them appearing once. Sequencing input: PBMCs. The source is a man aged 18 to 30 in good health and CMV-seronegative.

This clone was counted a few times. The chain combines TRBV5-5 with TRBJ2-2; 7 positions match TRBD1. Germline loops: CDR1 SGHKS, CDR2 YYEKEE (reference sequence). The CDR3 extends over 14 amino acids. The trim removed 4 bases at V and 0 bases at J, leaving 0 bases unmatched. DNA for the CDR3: TGTGCCAGCAGCGGGACAGCGAACACCGGGGAGCTGTTTTTT. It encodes CASSGTANTGELFF.

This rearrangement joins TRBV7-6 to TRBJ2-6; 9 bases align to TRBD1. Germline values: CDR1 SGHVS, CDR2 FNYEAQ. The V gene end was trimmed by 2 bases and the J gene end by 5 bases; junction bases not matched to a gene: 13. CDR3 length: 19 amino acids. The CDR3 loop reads CASSLKGQGSRLRANVLTF. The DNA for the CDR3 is TGTGCCAGCAGCTTAAAGGGACAGGGATCCAGATTAAGGGCCAACGTCCTGACTTTC.

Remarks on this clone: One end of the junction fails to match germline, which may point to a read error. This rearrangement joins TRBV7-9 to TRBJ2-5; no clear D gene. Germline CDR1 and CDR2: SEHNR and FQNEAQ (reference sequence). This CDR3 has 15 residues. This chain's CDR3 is CSSSPRLLLEETQYF. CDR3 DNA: TGTTCCAGCAGCCCGCGACTCCTCTTAGAAGAGACCCAGTACTTC.

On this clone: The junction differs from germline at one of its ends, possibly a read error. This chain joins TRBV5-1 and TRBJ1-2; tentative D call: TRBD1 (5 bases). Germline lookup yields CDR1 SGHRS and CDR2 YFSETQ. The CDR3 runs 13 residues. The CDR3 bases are TGCGCCAGCACCTTGGACGGGGGGTATGGCTACACCTTC. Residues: CASTLDGGYGYTF.

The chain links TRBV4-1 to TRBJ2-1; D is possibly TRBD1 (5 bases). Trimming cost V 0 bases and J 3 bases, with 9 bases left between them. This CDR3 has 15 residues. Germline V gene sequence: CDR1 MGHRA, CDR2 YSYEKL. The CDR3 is CASSQDDSDYNEQFF. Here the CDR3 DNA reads TGCGCCAGCAGCCAAGATGACAGCGACTACAATGAGCAGTTCTTC.

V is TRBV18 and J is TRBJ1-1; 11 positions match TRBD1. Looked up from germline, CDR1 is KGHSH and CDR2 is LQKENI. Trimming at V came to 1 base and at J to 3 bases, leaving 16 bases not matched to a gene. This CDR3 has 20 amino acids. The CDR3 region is CASSPRTYRDRGSGDTEAFF. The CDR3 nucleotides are TGTGCCAGCTCACCACGAACCTATCGGGACAGGGGGTCCGGGGACACTGAAGCTTTCTTT. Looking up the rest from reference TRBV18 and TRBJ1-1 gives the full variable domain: NAGVMQNPRHLVRRRGQEARLRCSPMKGHSHVYWYRQLPEEGLKFMVYLQKENIIDESGMPKERFSAEFPKEGPSILRIQQVVRGDSAAYFCASSPRTYRDRGSGDTEAFFGQGTRLTVV.

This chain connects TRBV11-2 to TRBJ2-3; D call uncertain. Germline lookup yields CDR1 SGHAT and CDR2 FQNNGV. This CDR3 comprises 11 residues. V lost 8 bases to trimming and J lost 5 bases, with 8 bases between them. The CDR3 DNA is TGTGCCAGCGGTCGAGGAGATACGCAGTATTTT. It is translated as CASGRGDTQYF. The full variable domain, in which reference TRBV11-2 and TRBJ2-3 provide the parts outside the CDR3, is EAGVAQSPRYKIIEKRQSVAFWCNPISGHATLYWYQQILGQGPKLLIQFQNNGVVDDSQLPKDRFSAERLKGVDSTLKIQPAKLEDSAVYLCASGRGDTQYFGPGTRLTVL.

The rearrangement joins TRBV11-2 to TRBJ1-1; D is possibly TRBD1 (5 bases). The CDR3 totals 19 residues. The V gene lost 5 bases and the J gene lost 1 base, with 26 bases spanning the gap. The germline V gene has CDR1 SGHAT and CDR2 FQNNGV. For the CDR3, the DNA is TGTGCCAGCAGCCCCACAATAGGGGTCCTCCAGGTGGCGAACACTGAAGCTTTCTTT. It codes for CASSPTIGVLQVANTEAFF.

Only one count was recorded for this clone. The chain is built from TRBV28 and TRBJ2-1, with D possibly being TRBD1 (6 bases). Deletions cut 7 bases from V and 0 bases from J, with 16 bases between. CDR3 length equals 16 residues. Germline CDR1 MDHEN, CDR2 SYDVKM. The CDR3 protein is CASIGQPLLSYNEQFF. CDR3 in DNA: TGTGCCAGCATAGGACAGCCCCTACTCTCCTACAATGAGCAGTTCTTC. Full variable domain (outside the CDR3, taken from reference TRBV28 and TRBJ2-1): DVKVTQSSRYLVKRTGEKVFLECVQDMDHENMFWYRQDPGLGLRLIYFSYDVKMKEKGDIPEGYSVSREKKERFSLILESASTNQTSMYLCASIGQPLLSYNEQFFGPGTRLTVL.

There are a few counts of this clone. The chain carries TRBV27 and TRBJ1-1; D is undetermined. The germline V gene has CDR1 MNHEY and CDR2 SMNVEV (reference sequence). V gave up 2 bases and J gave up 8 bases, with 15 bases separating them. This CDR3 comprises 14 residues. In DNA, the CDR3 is TGTGCCAGCAGTTTACTCCGCGGGCGGTCAGAAGCTTTCTTT. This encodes CASSLLRGRSEAFF.

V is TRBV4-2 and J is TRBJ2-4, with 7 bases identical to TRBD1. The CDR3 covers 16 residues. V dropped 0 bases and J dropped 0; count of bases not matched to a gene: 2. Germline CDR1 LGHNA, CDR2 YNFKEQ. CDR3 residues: CASSQEGQPAKNIQYF. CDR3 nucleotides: TGTGCCAGCAGCCAAGAGGGACAGCCAGCCAAAAACATTCAGTACTTC.

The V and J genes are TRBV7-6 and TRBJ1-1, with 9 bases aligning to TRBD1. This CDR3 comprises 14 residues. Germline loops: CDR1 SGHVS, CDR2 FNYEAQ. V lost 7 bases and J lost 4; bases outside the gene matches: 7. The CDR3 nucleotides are TGTGCCAGCACCCAGGGACAGGGACGCACTGAAGCTTTCTTT. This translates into CASTQGQGRTEAFF. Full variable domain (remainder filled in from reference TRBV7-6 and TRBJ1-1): GAGVSQSPRYKVTKRGQDVALRCDPISGHVSLYWYRQALGQGPEFLTYFNYEAQQDKSGLPNDRFSAERPEGSISTLTIQRTEQRDSAMYRCASTQGQGRTEAFFGQGTRLTVV.

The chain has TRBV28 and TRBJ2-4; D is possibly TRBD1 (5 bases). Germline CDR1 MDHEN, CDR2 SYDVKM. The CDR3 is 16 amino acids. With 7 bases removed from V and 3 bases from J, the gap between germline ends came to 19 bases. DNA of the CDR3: TGTGCCAGCACCCGACCCGGCAGGGTGGGCAAAAACATTCAGTACTTC. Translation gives CASTRPGRVGKNIQYF.

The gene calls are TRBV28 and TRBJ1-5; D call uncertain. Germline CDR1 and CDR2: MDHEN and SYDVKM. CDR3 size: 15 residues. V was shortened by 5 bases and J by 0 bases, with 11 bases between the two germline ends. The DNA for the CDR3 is TGTGCCAGCAGTCCCGGAGGATATAGCAATCAGCCCCAGCATTTT. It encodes CASSPGGYSNQPQHF.

CDR3 amino acids: CASSPRDRGQPQHF. The CDR3 coding sequence is TGTGCCAGCAGTCCCCGGGACAGGGGTCAGCCCCAGCATTTT. The chain employs TRBV27 and TRBJ1-5, with 10 positions matching TRBD1. Trimming removed 5 bases from V and 6 bases from J; junction bases left unmatched: 4. Germline CDR1 is MNHEY and CDR2 is SMNVEV (reference sequence). This CDR3 has 14 residues.

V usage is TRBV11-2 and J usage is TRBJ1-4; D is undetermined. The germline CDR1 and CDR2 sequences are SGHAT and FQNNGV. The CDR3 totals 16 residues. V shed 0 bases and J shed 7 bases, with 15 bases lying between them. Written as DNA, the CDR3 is TGTGCCAGCAGCTTAGATTTAGCGAGGGTTCGTGAAAAACTGTTTTTT. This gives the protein CASSLDLARVREKLFF.

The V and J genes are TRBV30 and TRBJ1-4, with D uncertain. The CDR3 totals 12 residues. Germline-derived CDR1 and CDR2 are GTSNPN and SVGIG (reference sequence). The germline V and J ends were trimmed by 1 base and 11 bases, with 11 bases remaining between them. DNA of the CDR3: TGTGCCTGGAGTGCCGGGTCCCCGAAACTGTTTTTT. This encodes CAWSAGSPKLFF.

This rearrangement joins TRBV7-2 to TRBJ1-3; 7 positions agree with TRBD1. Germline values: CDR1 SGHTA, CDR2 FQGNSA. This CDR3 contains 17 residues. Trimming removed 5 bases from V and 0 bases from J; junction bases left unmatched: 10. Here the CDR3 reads CASSLIEQGLSGNTIYF. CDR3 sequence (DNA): TGTGCCAGCAGCCTGATTGAACAGGGGCTCTCTGGAAACACCATATATTTT.